This T cell receptor (beta chain) originates from a study of blood T cell repertoires in COVID-19. The CDR3 has 13 amino acids. Unmatched junction bases numbered 0, after V lost 5 bases and J lost 2 bases. Looked up from germline, CDR1 is SGHTA and CDR2 is FQGNSA. TCRdb's copy holds only in-frame clones and misses some; the assay was immunoSEQ multiplex PCR. The table includes more than 300,000 clones, more than 70% detected once. Patients of the Seattle cohort, enrolled during active infection, were followed longitudinally. This clone was recorded a few times. This may arise from a read error, as a much more abundant clone is one base away.

The chain joins TRBV7-2 to TRBJ1-5, with 7 bases that match TRBD1. Sequenced input: peripheral blood. This clonotype was obtained from a woman younger than 45 with COVID-19, enrolled during active disease. The CDR3 is CASSTGGNQPQHF. As DNA, the CDR3 is TGTGCCAGCAGCACAGGGGGCAATCAGCCCCAGCATTTT.